These 29 T cell receptor beta chains were all obtained from the same sample, sequenced in a study of spatial heterogeneity in lung cancer. Overall study findings and caveats: It was found that expanded intratumoral alpha and beta TCR counts tracked tumor mutation counts.

Antigen specificity for these receptors is unknown. As to time point: sample taken at primary tumor resection. TCRdb passed the 5' RACE reads through MiXCR, listing each CDR3 protein once. There are about 10,000 distinct CDR3 sequences in the sample; 10% to 15% occur only once, and about 10% lies in the top ten. Source: lung tumor tissue, taken at surgery. All receptors derive from a male donor with early-stage non-small cell lung cancer.

Judged by abundance, this clonotype is medium-sized. This chain joins TRBV12-3 or TRBV12-4 and TRBJ1-1; D gene uncertain. Trimming shortened V by 3 bases and J by 0 bases, and 5 bases separated the two germline ends. The CDR3 is made up of 13 amino acids. Written as DNA, the CDR3 is TGTGCCAGCAGTTTTGCGATGAACACTGAAGCTTTCTTT. Protein sequence: CASSFAMNTEAFF.

In its sample, this clonotype is medium-sized. The chain combines TRBV5-1 with TRBJ1-5; no clear D. Trimming pared 4 bases from V and 0 bases from J, leaving 5 bases between. Germline loops: CDR1 SGHRS, CDR2 YFSETQ. The CDR3 extends over 13 amino acids. CDR3 in amino acids: CASSRDSNQPQHF. In DNA form, the CDR3 reads TGCGCCAGCAGCCGCGATAGCAATCAGCCCCAGCATTTT.

This clonotype was detected many times. The chain employs TRBV21-1 and TRBJ2-2; the D call TRBD1 from the table was never checked on the DNA. TRBV21-1 is flagged as a pseudogene. This CDR3 comprises 24 residues. The CDR3 DNA reads as TGTGCCAGCAGCAAACTTTCCTATACGCGTAGCGGGGGCAGGGGATTAAGGAACACCGGGGAGCTGTTTTTT. Its protein product is CASSKLSYTRSGGRGLRNTGELFF.

The rearrangement uses TRBV7-2 and TRBJ2-1, with 12 bases identical to TRBD2. The CDR3 totals 14 residues. V lost 4 bases to trimming and J lost 12 bases; unmatched junction nucleotides: 7. The germline V gene has CDR1 SGHTA and CDR2 FQGNSA. CDR3 in amino acids: CASSSGLAGPPQFF. The CDR3 DNA sequence: TGTGCCAGCAGCTCGGGACTAGCGGGCCCCCCGCAGTTCTTC.

This clonotype was found many times. The chain joins TRBV20-1 to TRBJ2-4, with D uncertain. Trimming stripped 2 bases from V and 2 bases from J, with 10 bases between. Germline V gene lookup returns CDR1 DFQATT and CDR2 SNEGSKA (reference sequence). The CDR3 runs to 14 residues. The CDR3 nucleotides are TGCAGTGCTAGATCCCTACTCTCCAAAAACATTCAGTACTTC. This sequence encodes CSARSLLSKNIQYF.

This clonotype is classed as medium-sized. The chain combines TRBV10-3 with TRBJ2-1; TRBD1 agrees at 8 bases. The CDR3 loop spans 16 amino acids. V lost 0 bases to trimming and J lost 2 bases; unmatched junction nucleotides: 3. Germline V lookup: CDR1 ENHRY, CDR2 SYGVKD. The CDR3: CAISESGQVPYNEQFF. Written as DNA, the CDR3 is TGTGCCATCAGTGAGTCGGGACAGGTACCCTACAATGAGCAGTTCTTC.

This clonotype ranks as medium-sized. V usage is TRBV9 and J usage is TRBJ2-1; TRBD2 matches at 10 bases. Per the germline V gene, CDR1 is SGDLS and CDR2 is YYNGEE. The V segment lost 0 bases and the J segment 6 bases; nucleotides outside the gene matches: 12. The CDR3 totals 18 residues. The CDR3: CASSVGTTLAGVSNEQFF. CDR3 bases: TGTGCCAGCAGCGTAGGGACCACGCTAGCGGGAGTTAGCAATGAGCAGTTCTTC.

This chain connects TRBV12-3 or TRBV12-4 to TRBJ1-2, with a weak D call TRBD1 (5 bases). There are 11 residues in the CDR3. Trimming left V 6 bases short and J 6 bases short, with 8 bases between. CDR3: CASRRGHGYTF. The CDR3 DNA is TGTGCCAGCAGGAGGGGCCATGGCTACACCTTC.

This clonotype is medium-sized in the sample. CDR3 loop: CSVDKGGARYGYTF. The CDR3 nucleotides are TGCAGCGTTGATAAGGGGGGTGCGAGGTATGGCTACACCTTC. The genes are TRBV29-1 and TRBJ1-2, with D possibly being TRBD1 (6 bases). This CDR3 spans 14 amino acids. V lost 3 bases to trimming and J lost 5 bases, with 16 bases between them. Looked up from germline, CDR1 is SQVTM and CDR2 is ANQGSEA.

This clonotype was seen many times. This chain joins TRBV6-6 and TRBJ2-5; maybe TRBD2 (6 bases). This CDR3 is built from 18 residues. The germline V and J ends were trimmed by 0 bases and 1 base, with 18 bases remaining between them. The germline CDR1 and CDR2 sequences are MNHNY and SVGAGI (reference sequence). For the CDR3, the DNA is TGTGCCAGCAGTTACTCGATATCGGGGGACGAGGGCCAAGAGACCCAGTACTTC. As protein: CASSYSISGDEGQETQYF.

This clonotype has a count of ten or more. The rearrangement links TRBV4-1 to TRBJ2-2; D is ambiguous. Germline CDR1 MGHRA, CDR2 YSYEKL. CDR3 length: 16 amino acids. Trimming stripped 0 bases from V and 7 bases from J, with 15 bases between. CDR3 region: CASSQDLGQPYGELFF. In DNA form, the CDR3 reads TGCGCCAGCAGCCAAGATTTAGGGCAGCCCTACGGGGAGCTGTTTTTT.

This clonotype is judged medium-sized. Written as DNA, the CDR3 is TGTGCCAGCAGTGGACAGGGGGCTTGGACTGAAGCTTTCTTT. This gives the protein CASSGQGAWTEAFF. V usage is TRBV2 and J usage is TRBJ1-1, with 10 bases that match TRBD1. V lost 4 bases, J lost 5 bases, and 4 bases stayed unmatched. The CDR3 runs 14 residues. CDR1 and CDR2 from the germline V gene are SNHLY and FYNNEI.

The sample holds many counts of this clonotype. J is TRBJ1-2 and V is TRBV7-9; a possible D gene is TRBD1 (6 bases). Per the germline V gene, CDR1 is SEHNR and CDR2 is FQNEAQ (reference sequence). The CDR3 is 13 amino acids. V gave up 2 bases and J gave up 4 bases, with 8 bases separating them. CDR3 amino acids: CASSLLGGYGYTF. CDR3 sequence (DNA): TGTGCCAGCAGCTTATTAGGGGGCTATGGCTACACCTTC.

By proportion, this clonotype is medium-sized (0.01 to 0.1%). This rearrangement joins TRBV5-1 to TRBJ1-5; a weak D match, TRBD1 (5 bases). V was cut by 0 bases and J by 3 bases, with 10 bases left in between. Per germline, CDR1 SGHRS and CDR2 YFSETQ. This CDR3 is 15 amino acids long. CDR3 region: CASSLAGRDNQPQHF. For the CDR3, the DNA is TGCGCCAGCAGCTTGGCGGGACGGGACAATCAGCCCCAGCATTTT.

By share of the sample, this clonotype is medium-sized. The chain is built from TRBV7-2 and TRBJ2-2, with 14 bases fitting TRBD2. The germline V gene encodes CDR1 SGHTA and CDR2 FQGNSA. This CDR3 is 19 amino acids long. V shed 2 bases and J 5 bases; nucleotides not matched to a gene: 10. The CDR3 here is CASSLWRLAGGPGTGELFF. The CDR3 DNA is TGTGCCAGCAGCTTATGGCGACTAGCGGGAGGGCCTGGAACCGGGGAGCTGTTTTTT. Combining the CDR3 with reference TRBV7-2 and TRBJ2-2 gives the whole variable domain GAGVSQSPSNKVTEKGKDVELRCDPISGHTALYWYRQSLGQGLEFLIYFQGNSAPDKSGLPSDRFSAERTGGSVSTLTIQRTQQEDSAVYLCASSLWRLAGGPGTGELFFGEGSRLTVL.

At least ten counts were recorded for this clonotype. The junction departs from the called germline gene at one end, perhaps through a read error. The rearrangement uses TRBV7-9 and TRBJ2-1; D is uncertain. Per germline, CDR1 SEHNR and CDR2 FQNEAQ (reference sequence). The CDR3 extends over 10 amino acids. Here the CDR3 DNA reads TGTGCCAGCAGCGACAATCACCCCCTTTTC. Translated: CASSDNHPLF.

The chain has TRBV4-3 and TRBJ1-1; TRBD1 is a possible D gene (5 bases). The V and J ends lost 0 bases and 1 base respectively, with 9 bases between them. CDR1 and CDR2 (germline): LGHNA, YSLEER. This CDR3 comprises 15 residues. CDR3 sequence reads: CASSQDSGGNTEAFF. The CDR3 nucleotides read TGCGCCAGCAGCCAAGACAGTGGGGGGAACACTGAAGCTTTCTTT.

This clonotype came up many times. The J gene is TRBJ2-5, the V gene TRBV10-3, with 7 bases that match TRBD2. Germline V gene lookup returns CDR1 ENHRY and CDR2 SYGVKD. The CDR3 loop spans 14 amino acids. Unmatched junction bases numbered 12, after V lost 10 bases and J lost 4 bases. The CDR3 coding sequence is TGTGCCACCGAGCGCGGGAGTAGAGGAGAGACCCAGTACTTC. Residues: CATERGSRGETQYF.

The table lists this clonotype with many counts. V usage is TRBV30 and J usage is TRBJ2-2, with 8 positions matching TRBD1. Trimming took 2 bases from V and 0 from J; bases not matched to a gene: 2. In germline, CDR1 is GTSNPN, CDR2 SVGIG (reference sequence). The CDR3 runs 15 residues. CDR3 in DNA: TGTGCCTGGAGTACAGGGGGGACGAACACCGGGGAGCTGTTTTTT. Amino acid sequence: CAWSTGGTNTGELFF.

This clonotype is labeled as medium-sized. This sequence joins TRBV3-1 and TRBJ2-2; TRBD2 matches at 8 bases. The length of the CDR3 is 17 residues. CDR1 is LGHDT, CDR2 YNNKEL, per germline (reference sequence). Germline trimming cut 1 base from V and 3 bases from J; bases unmatched to any gene: 7. The DNA of the CDR3 is TGTGCCAGCAGCCAAGGTACTACTAGCGGATACACCGGGGAGCTGTTTTTT. It encodes CASSQGTTSGYTGELFF. Complete variable domain (other parts from reference TRBV3-1 and TRBJ2-2): DTAVSQTPKYLVTQMGNDKSIKCEQNLGHDTMYWYKQDSKKFLKIMFSYNNKELIINETVPNRFSPKSPDKAHLNLHINSLELGDSAVYFCASSQGTTSGYTGELFFGEGSRLTVL.

The V gene is TRBV5-4, the J gene TRBJ2-5, with TRBD2 matching over 10 bases. The CDR3 is 15 residues long. Germline V CDR1 and CDR2: SGHNT, YYREEE (reference sequence). V shed 3 bases, J shed 4 bases, and the junction held 6 bases outside the gene matches. The CDR3 DNA reads as TGTGCCAGCAGCTCGACACTAGCGGGGAGAGAGACCCAGTACTTC. It is translated as CASSSTLAGRETQYF. The entire variable domain, with the rest obtained from reference TRBV5-4 and TRBJ2-5, is as follows: ETGVTQSPTHLIKTRGQQVTLRCSSQSGHNTVSWYQQALGQGPQFIFQYYREEENGRGNFPPRFSGLQFPNYSSELNVNALELDDSALYLCASSSTLAGRETQYFGPGTRLLVL.

By sample fraction, this clonotype is medium-sized. The chain uses TRBV29-1 and TRBJ1-1; D unresolved. CDR1 and CDR2 (germline): SQVTM, ANQGSEA. The CDR3 consists of 11 residues. V was trimmed by 5 bases and J by 6 bases, leaving 10 bases between them. The CDR3 sequence is CSVIDIPEAFF. The CDR3 DNA follows: TGCAGCGTTATTGACATTCCTGAAGCTTTCTTT.

The chain recombines TRBV20-1 with TRBJ1-6; D is uncertain. The V and J ends lost 0 bases and 6 bases respectively, with 15 bases between them. CDR1 and CDR2 (germline): DFQATT, SNEGSKA (reference sequence). The CDR3 runs to 16 residues. CDR3 in amino acids: CSARETRAGINSPLHF. CDR3 bases: TGCAGTGCTAGAGAAACCCGGGCGGGAATTAATTCACCCCTCCACTTT.

This clonotype was detected ten times or more. J is TRBJ1-2 and V is TRBV20-1; 9 nucleotides match TRBD1. V gave up 6 bases and J gave up 4 bases; unmatched junction bases: 6. The germline V gene has CDR1 DFQATT and CDR2 SNEGSKA (reference sequence). This CDR3 region has 13 residues. CDR3 sequence: CSAKGQGSYGYTF. The DNA for the CDR3 is TGCAGTGCGAAAGGACAGGGGAGCTATGGCTACACCTTC.

The CDR3 bases are TGCGCCAGCAGCCAAGATTGGACAGCTGCGAACACCGGGGAGCTGTTTTTT. It is translated as CASSQDWTAANTGELFF. This sequence joins TRBV4-1 and TRBJ2-2, with a weak D call TRBD1 (6 bases). V dropped 0 bases and J dropped 0 bases, with 11 bases sitting between them. Germline lookup yields CDR1 MGHRA and CDR2 YSYEKL. The CDR3 sequence is 17 residues long.

V gene TRBV12-3 or TRBV12-4 combines with J gene TRBJ1-1; D is unclear. Trimming stripped 6 bases from V and 1 base from J, with 9 bases between. CDR3 size: 13 residues. The DNA for the CDR3 is TGTGCCAGCAGACGAAGGGAGAACACTGAAGCTTTCTTT. As protein: CASRRRENTEAFF.

This clonotype was picked up many times. The CDR3 DNA sequence: TGTGCCAGCAGTCAACAGGGAGAGCAGTACTTC. It is translated as CASSQQGEQYF. The chain combines TRBV6-6 with TRBJ2-7; the D gene is possibly TRBD1 (6 bases). The CDR3 is 11 residues long. The germline gives CDR1 MNHNY, CDR2 SVGAGI (reference sequence). V was pared by 5 bases and J by 7 bases, with 9 bases between.

This clonotype appeared a few times. This rearrangement joins TRBV20-1 to TRBJ2-3; D might be TRBD2 (6 bases). This CDR3 comprises 14 residues. The germline V gene encodes CDR1 DFQATT and CDR2 SNEGSKA (reference sequence). Trimming stripped 8 bases from V and 2 bases from J, with 17 bases between. The DNA of the CDR3 is TGCAGTCCTGATCGACGGGAGCTCACAGATACGCAGTATTTT. Residues: CSPDRRELTDTQYF.

This clonotype appeared a few times. V and J are TRBV19 and TRBJ2-1; the match to TRBD2 covers 11 bases. With 0 bases clipped from V and 5 bases from J, the junction kept 9 bases outside the gene matches. The germline V gene has CDR1 LNHDA and CDR2 SQIVND (reference sequence). The CDR3 runs 18 residues. As DNA, the CDR3 is TGTGCCAGTAGTATAGATGGTAGCGGGAGGGCCAAGGACAATGAGCAGTTCTTC. It specifies CASSIDGSGRAKDNEQFF. Variable domain in full (rest from reference TRBV19 and TRBJ2-1): DGGITQSPKYLFRKEGQNVTLSCEQNLNHDAMYWYRQDPGQGLRLIYYSQIVNDFQKGDIAEGYSVSREKKESFPLTVTSAQKNPTAFYLCASSIDGSGRAKDNEQFFGPGTRLTVL.